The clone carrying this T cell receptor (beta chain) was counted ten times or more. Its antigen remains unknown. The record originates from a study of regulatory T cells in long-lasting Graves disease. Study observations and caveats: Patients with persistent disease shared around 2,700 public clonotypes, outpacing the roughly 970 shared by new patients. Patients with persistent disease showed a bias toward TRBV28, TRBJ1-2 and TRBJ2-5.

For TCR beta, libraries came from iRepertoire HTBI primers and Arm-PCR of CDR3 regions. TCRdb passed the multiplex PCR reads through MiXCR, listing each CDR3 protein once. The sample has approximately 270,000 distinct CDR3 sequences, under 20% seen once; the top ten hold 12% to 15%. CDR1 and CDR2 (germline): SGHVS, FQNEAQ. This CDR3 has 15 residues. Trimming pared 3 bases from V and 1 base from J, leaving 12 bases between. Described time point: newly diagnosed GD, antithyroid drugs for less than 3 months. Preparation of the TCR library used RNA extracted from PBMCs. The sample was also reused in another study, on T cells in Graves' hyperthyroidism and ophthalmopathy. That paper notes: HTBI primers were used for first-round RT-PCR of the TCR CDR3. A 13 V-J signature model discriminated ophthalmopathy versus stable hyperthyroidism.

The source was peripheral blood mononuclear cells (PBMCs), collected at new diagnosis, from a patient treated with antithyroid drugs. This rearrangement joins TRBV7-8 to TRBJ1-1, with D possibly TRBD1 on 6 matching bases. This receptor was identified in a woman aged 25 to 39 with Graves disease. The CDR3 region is CASSFLDRPNTEAFF. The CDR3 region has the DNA TGTGCCAGCAGCTTTCTGGACAGACCGAACACTGAAGCTTTCTTT.